This T cell receptor beta chain was recovered during a study of identical twins. TCRdb called the 5' RACE reads again in MiXCR, with one record for every CDR3 protein. The table lists 700,000 to 950,000 distinct CDR3 sequences, 9% to 15% of them singletons. CDR1 SGHRS and CDR2 YFSETQ come from the germline V gene. CDR3 length: 15 residues. The V end lost 0 bases, the J end lost 4 bases, and 10 bases lay between the germline ends. These data were also reused for a study on yellow fever vaccine responses in identical twins.

J is TRBJ2-2 and V is TRBV5-1; a possible D gene is TRBD2 (5 bases). Sequenced material: PBMCs. The sequence was collected from a woman aged 18-35 years in good health. The CDR3 DNA reads TGCGCCAGCAGCTTGGCGGCGGGCACCACCGGGGAGCTGTTTTTT. This gives the protein CASSLAAGTTGELFF.